These T cell receptor beta chains were read from a single sample in a study of T-cell reconstitution after alpha-beta-depleted transplantation in children. TCRdb re-analysed the PCR reads in MiXCR, keeping a single row per CDR3 protein. The table shows fewer than 550,000 distinct CDR3 sequences, with 10% to 12% occurring only once. The material was PBMCs, mostly from graft donor cells, obtained 180 days after TCRalphabeta/CD19-depleted stem cell transplant. Source of these receptors: a female patient aged 2-9 years who had a stem cell transplant for aplastic anemia, so the T cells may come from the graft donor. CDR3s include the opening cysteine and the closing phenylalanine or tryptophan. The order of the fields is CDR3 length, J gene, D gene, V gene, CDR3 protein. The D gene is left open where the match is weak.

>14|TRBJ1-1|TRBD1|TRBV28
CASGVDRAGTEAFF
>14|TRBJ2-5|-|TRBV5-5
CASSQTVAEETQYF
>16|TRBJ2-2|-|TRBV18
CASSPFRGPDTGELFF
>11|TRBJ2-3|-|TRBV29-1
CSVALTDTQYF
>16|TRBJ2-2|TRBD2|TRBV27
CASSFFSGTNTGELFF
>13|TRBJ2-7|-|TRBV5-8
CASSSRVLYEQYF
>15|TRBJ1-1|TRBD1|TRBV25-1
CASRKPGTGDSEAFF
>16|TRBJ2-5|TRBD2|TRBV6-1
CASSEEGGRARETQYF
>12|TRBJ2-7|-|TRBV7-2
CASSLTGQRQYF
>15|TRBJ1-1|-|TRBV2
CASSEGYIMNTEAFF
>13|TRBJ1-5|-|TRBV18
CASSPDRHQPQHF
>13|TRBJ1-2|TRBD1|TRBV20-1
CSATGQGSYGYTF
>19|TRBJ2-1|TRBD2|TRBV11-2
CASRLGLAGGYLSYNEQFF
>15|TRBJ2-3|TRBD2|TRBV4-3
CASSLGLLETDTQYF
>12|TRBJ1-2|-|TRBV10-3
CAISLGDYGYTF
>15|TRBJ2-1|TRBD2|TRBV9
CASSKRGATANEQFF
>15|TRBJ2-3|TRBD1|TRBV5-1
CATGPRTGPTDTQYF
>15|TRBJ2-1|-|TRBV2
CASSVYGSRGDEQFF
>16|TRBJ1-1|-|TRBV6-2/TRBV6-3
CASSYSIRAVNTEAFF
>14|TRBJ1-2|-|TRBV5-6
CAISPGLLSYGYTF
>14|TRBJ2-7|TRBD2|TRBV11-2
CASSHHSGRLEQYF
>15|TRBJ2-7|TRBD2|TRBV5-1
CASSPSGSLIYEQYF
>16|TRBJ2-5|TRBD2|TRBV7-8
CASSPRASGTQETQYF
>15|TRBJ1-1|-|TRBV11-2
CASSLGDGRRRGAFF
>15|TRBJ2-1|-|TRBV20-1
CSASYGGISYNEQFF
>12|TRBJ2-7|-|TRBV2
CASSGESYEQYF
>16|TRBJ2-1|-|TRBV4-2
CASSQGTGASYNEQFF
>16|TRBJ2-1|TRBD2|TRBV12-3/TRBV12-4
CASSLTWREGHNEQFF
>18|TRBJ2-3|TRBD2|TRBV11-2
CASSLGKGLAGVTDTQYF
>14|TRBJ2-5|TRBD1|TRBV18
CASSWTGGEETQYF
>20|TRBJ1-5|TRBD1|TRBV12-5
CASGLEAGGRARYSNQPQHF
>17|TRBJ2-7|TRBD2|TRBV10-3
CAISENSGLAGVSEQYF
>12|TRBJ2-7|-|TRBV4-2
CASRGRAYEQYF
>15|TRBJ2-1|TRBD2|TRBV19
CASSMAAGAYNEQFF
>15|TRBJ2-1|-|TRBV6-1
CASSEGLFSYNEQFF
>15|TRBJ1-1|-|TRBV19
CASSISGLGNTEAFF
>17|TRBJ2-7|-|TRBV28
CASTLRPFGSSSYEQYF
>14|TRBJ1-1|-|TRBV12-3/TRBV12-4
CASSRMREYTEAFF
>14|TRBJ2-1|-|TRBV29-1
CSVFHAASYNEQFF
>16|TRBJ1-1|-|TRBV6-1
CASNNLWGGRNTEAFF
>16|TRBJ2-1|-|TRBV6-1
CASSKFLTDVVDEQFF
>14|TRBJ2-1|TRBD2|TRBV15
CATQGGRADNEQFF
>16|TRBJ1-1|TRBD1|TRBV4-2
CASSQDATRGRPEAFF
>15|TRBJ2-1|TRBD2|TRBV27
CASSFQRESLDEQFF
>13|TRBJ1-2|TRBD1|TRBV4-3
CASTGQGIGGYTF
>14|TRBJ2-1|TRBD2|TRBV20-1
CSALRGSATNEQFF
>12|TRBJ2-1|-|TRBV10-3
CAISEGGNEQFF
>12|TRBJ2-3|TRBD2|TRBV7-9
CASSFWGRVQYF
>11|TRBJ2-7|-|TRBV28
CASEKQAEQYF
>15|TRBJ2-5|-|TRBV27
CASSGGDTYQETQYF
>14|TRBJ2-5|-|TRBV12-3/TRBV12-4
CASSLRGRQETQYF
>14|TRBJ1-2|-|TRBV27
CASSLGRVNYGYTF
>11|TRBJ1-1|-|TRBV5-1
CASMRGAEAFF
>16|TRBJ2-6|-|TRBV6-5
CASSYSRASGANVLTF
>12|TRBJ1-2|-|TRBV20-1
CSPRGANYGYTF